This T cell receptor beta chain originates from a study of cytomegalovirus exposure and HLA in healthy donors. The CDR3 consists of 13 residues. CDR1 SGHDT and CDR2 YYEEEE come from the germline V gene. Findings and caveats of the study: High specificity and sensitivity for cytomegalovirus status were reported for the classifier.

Amplification used 60 Vbeta primers and 13 Jbeta primers. The data were produced by immunoSEQ multiplex PCR, yet TCRdb's version contains in-frame clones alone and is incomplete. Here the sample spans fewer than 130,000 clones, around three quarters being singletons. About this clone: Its antigen is undetermined. Relative to the germline gene, one junction end is altered; a read error may explain this.

The specimen sequenced was PBMCs. The TCR originated in a woman under 40 in good health and CMV-seronegative. V usage is TRBV5-6 and J usage is TRBJ2-7; D possibly corresponds to TRBD1 (6 bases). The DNA for the CDR3 is TGTGCCAGCAGCTGGGATGGGGGCGAAAACCCCCACTTC. It translates to CASSWDGGENPHF. Full variable domain (rest looked up from reference TRBV5-6 and TRBJ2-7): DAGVTQSPTHLIKTRGQQVTLRCSPKSGHDTVSWYQQALGQGPQFIFQYYEEEERQRGNFPDRFSGHQFPNYSSELNVNALLLGDSALYLCASSWDGGENPHFGPGTRLTVT.